The clone carrying this T cell receptor (beta chain) was seen once. What it binds is unknown. This sample stems from a study of T cell repertoires in cytomegalovirus infection. Overall study: HLA-B-restricted CMV epitopes that are well studied, plus recently identified HLA-C-restricted ones, were used by the study. Study-wide results and caveats: Cumulated frequencies of public TCR beta families served to identify carriers of CMV plus the relevant HLA.

V gave up 4 bases and J gave up 4 bases, with 5 bases separating them. The CDR3 covers 12 residues. MiXCR, run by TCRdb on the reads, gives a single entry per CDR3 protein. The sample lists about 770,000 distinct CDR3 sequences, 25% to 30% occurring once. This receptor was identified in a human donor in good health (CMV status not recorded). Some clones in this sample may be carry-over from other donors' samples. Sequenced material: cultured CD8+ T cells from PBMCs, taken from culture after CMV antigen stimulation. This chain uses TRBV12-3 or TRBV12-4 with TRBJ1-5; D remains ambiguous. CDR3 sequence: CASSSWNQPQHF. CDR3 bases: TGTGCCAGCAGTTCATGGAATCAGCCCCAGCATTTT.